One and the same sample provided the 14 T cell receptor beta chains below, sequenced in a study of T cells after yellow fever vaccination. TCRdb analysed the 5' RACE reads with MiXCR anew, one entry per CDR3 protein. The sample includes 280,000 or so distinct CDR3 sequences, approximately 10% of them seen just once. Sample: CD4+ T cells sorted from PBMCs, taken 5 days after the yellow fever booster vaccination. All receptors come from a young man who received the YFV17D yellow fever vaccine.

V is TRBV6-1 and J is TRBJ2-1, with D possibly being TRBD2 (7 bases). The CDR3 has 15 amino acids. CDR1 and CDR2 (germline): MNHNS, SASEGT. Trimming stripped 9 bases from V and 7 bases from J, with 22 bases between. The CDR3 DNA reads TGTGCCAGTAGAGGCCCCCGGGGGGCCCGGAATGAGCAGTTCTTC. Its translation is CASRGPRGARNEQFF.

The chain carries TRBV20-1 and TRBJ2-7; no definite D call. Germline values: CDR1 DFQATT, CDR2 SNEGSKA (reference sequence). V was pared by 0 bases and J by 7 bases, with 13 bases between. This CDR3 spans 13 amino acids. This CDR3 reads CSAREMGSWEQYV. DNA for the CDR3: TGCAGTGCTAGAGAGATGGGGTCCTGGGAGCAGTACGTC.

The chain recombines TRBV6-1 with TRBJ1-1; 9 nucleotides match TRBD1. Unmatched junction bases numbered 8, after V lost 10 bases and J lost 2 bases. Germline lookup yields CDR1 MNHNS and CDR2 SASEGT. The CDR3 runs 14 residues. CDR3 in DNA: TGTGCCACCCGCGGGACAGGGTTTAACACTGAAGCTTTCTTT. This translates into CATRGTGFNTEAFF.

This clonotype was detected only a few times. The chain employs TRBV7-9 and TRBJ1-6, with D maybe TRBD1 (5 bases). The germline V gene encodes CDR1 SEHNR and CDR2 FQNEAQ (reference sequence). CDR3 length: 14 amino acids. The V gene lost 5 bases and the J gene lost 9 bases, with 14 bases spanning the gap. The CDR3 DNA follows: TGTGCCAGCAGCCTGCCGACAGTGCGTTCACCCCTCCACTTT. Its translation is CASSLPTVRSPLHF. The full variable domain, rest sourced from reference TRBV7-9 and TRBJ1-6, is DTGVSQNPRHKITKRGQNVTFRCDPISEHNRLYWYRQTLGQGPEFLTYFQNEAQLEKSRLLSDRFSAERPKGSFSTLEIQRTEQGDSAMYLCASSLPTVRSPLHFGNGTRLTVT.

This clonotype has more than one count but fewer than ten. This chain uses TRBV6-2 or TRBV6-3 with TRBJ1-1; D might be TRBD1 (6 bases). This CDR3 is 14 amino acids long. Trimming shortened V by 6 bases and J by 3 bases, and 14 bases separated the two germline ends. Germline V gene sequence: CDR1 MNHEY, CDR2 SVGEGT. CDR3 amino acids: CASRESQGHTEAFF. The CDR3 DNA follows: TGTGCCAGCAGGGAATCACAGGGTCACACTGAAGCTTTCTTT.

This chain links TRBV20-1 with TRBJ2-2; D is possibly TRBD1 or TRBD2 (6 bases each). Germline V gene sequence: CDR1 DFQATT, CDR2 SNEGSKA (reference sequence). Trimming left V 5 bases short and J 1 base short, with 14 bases between. The CDR3 sequence is 15 residues long. The CDR3 reads CSAPRRGGNTGELFF. The CDR3 DNA reads TGCAGTGCTCCCCGCAGGGGAGGGAACACCGGGGAGCTGTTTTTT.

The chain has TRBV4-2 and TRBJ2-1; unclear D gene. The CDR3 runs to 16 residues. Germline assignment: CDR1 LGHNA and CDR2 YNFKEQ. Trimming removed 0 bases at V and 3 bases at J, with 12 bases between. The CDR3 loop reads CASSQDQSVDYNEQFF. In DNA, the CDR3 is TGTGCCAGCAGCCAAGATCAATCGGTTGACTACAATGAGCAGTTCTTC.

This chain joins TRBV7-2 and TRBJ1-5; D perhaps matches TRBD1 (5 bases). The V end lost 4 bases, the J end lost 7 bases, and 8 bases lay between the germline ends. The CDR3 sequence is 12 residues long. The germline CDR1 and CDR2 sequences are SGHTA and FQGNSA. CDR3 in DNA: TGTGCCAGCAGCTCCAGGGACCAGCCCCAGCATTTT. This gives the protein CASSSRDQPQHF. The variable domain in full, with the rest retrieved from reference TRBV7-2 and TRBJ1-5, is GAGVSQSPSNKVTEKGKDVELRCDPISGHTALYWYRQSLGQGLEFLIYFQGNSAPDKSGLPSDRFSAERTGGSVSTLTIQRTQQEDSAVYLCASSSRDQPQHFGDGTRLSIL.

This chain uses TRBV20-1 with TRBJ2-5; 15 bases map to TRBD2. V was pared by 3 bases and J by 7 bases, with 12 bases of the junction left unmatched. Germline CDR1 DFQATT, CDR2 SNEGSKA (reference sequence). CDR3 length: 17 residues. CDR3 sequence (DNA): TGCAGTGCTAGGGACCGCCGGGGACTAGCGGGGGGACCGACCCAGTACTTC. Residues: CSARDRRGLAGGPTQYF.

This chain links TRBV7-9 with TRBJ2-7; D is possibly TRBD2 (6 bases). The CDR3 is made up of 14 amino acids. Germline loops: CDR1 SEHNR, CDR2 FQNEAQ (reference sequence). V was clipped by 4 bases and J by 5 bases, with 15 bases between them. CDR3: CASSSGLIRHEQYF. CDR3 bases: TGTGCCAGCAGCTCAGGACTAATTCGTCACGAGCAGTACTTC. Full variable domain (remainder filled in from reference TRBV7-9 and TRBJ2-7): DTGVSQNPRHKITKRGQNVTFRCDPISEHNRLYWYRQTLGQGPEFLTYFQNEAQLEKSRLLSDRFSAERPKGSFSTLEIQRTEQGDSAMYLCASSSGLIRHEQYFGPGTRLTVT.

J is TRBJ2-3 and V is TRBV20-1; TRBD2 matches 13 bases. V trimming: 5 bases; J trimming: 4 bases; junction bases outside the gene matches: 9. CDR3 size: 16 residues. Germline CDR1 is DFQATT and CDR2 is SNEGSKA (reference sequence). This CDR3 reads CSASGLAGFRADTQYF. CDR3 coding DNA: TGCAGTGCTTCGGGACTAGCGGGGTTTCGCGCAGATACGCAGTATTTT.

This clonotype has just a few counts. V usage is TRBV4-2 and J usage is TRBJ2-3; 9 bases align to TRBD2. Germline lookup yields CDR1 LGHNA and CDR2 YNFKEQ. The CDR3 runs to 16 residues. Trimming removed 0 bases from V and 4 bases from J; junction bases left unmatched: 5. The CDR3 here is CASSQDWLAGPDTQYF. The CDR3 bases are TGTGCCAGCAGCCAAGATTGGCTAGCGGGGCCAGATACGCAGTATTTT.

V is TRBV6-2 or TRBV6-3 and J is TRBJ2-7; TRBD2 might be the D (6 bases). The CDR3 loop spans 14 amino acids. CDR1 is MNHEY, CDR2 SVGEGT, per germline. V lost 6 bases to trimming and J lost 7 bases, with 19 bases between them. The CDR3 sequence: CASSHQGVAGEQYV. DNA for the CDR3: TGTGCCAGCAGCCACCAAGGGGTGGCGGGGGAGCAGTACGTC.

This clonotype was observed a handful of times. The chain recombines TRBV2 with TRBJ1-1; perhaps TRBD1 as D (5 bases). Germline V gene data show CDR1 as SNHLY and CDR2 as FYNNEI. The CDR3 is made up of 14 amino acids. Trimming took 1 base from V and 3 from J, leaving 9 bases between them. The CDR3 region has the DNA TGTGCCAGCAGTGAAGGCCAGGGCTACACTGAAGCTTTCTTT. This sequence encodes CASSEGQGYTEAFF.